The present T cell receptor beta chain was sequenced within a study of T cells in Graves' hyperthyroidism and ophthalmopathy. Using RNA transcripts as the source, TCR beta CDR3 regions were amplified. The HTBI primer set drove a first-round RT-PCR of the TCR CDR3. Each CDR3 protein is one row after TCRdb ran MiXCR on the multiplex PCR reads. This table has 500,000 or so distinct CDR3 sequences, about a sixth appearing once. At least 3 on the Clinical Activity Score was recorded for ophthalmopathy patients, who also had NOSPECS grade at least 4 and duration under 3 months. Germline values: CDR1 SQVTM, CDR2 ANQGSEA. CDR3 length: 18 amino acids. Trimming removed 0 bases from V and 6 bases from J; junction bases left unmatched: 8.

The chain links TRBV29-1 to TRBJ2-1; 16 bases fit TRBD2. The specimen was blood. This TCR derives from a woman aged 18-29 years with Graves' ophthalmopathy. For the CDR3, the DNA is TGCAGCGTTGAAGATCGGGGGACTAGCGGGAGGGCGGGCAATGAGCAGTTCTTC. This codes for CSVEDRGTSGRAGNEQFF.